The clone carrying this TCR beta chain appeared once. Its specificity is unknown. Being one base from a much bigger clone, this may be a read error. The data stem from a study of molecular identifiers for immune sequencing clone quantification. Overall study findings and caveats: Barcode collisions between identical TCR molecules could shrink estimates of highly expanded clone sizes. For effector cells, clones above 20 RNA copies held over 97% of molecules; for naive cells, under 1%.

MiXCR, run by TCRdb on the PCR reads, gives a single entry per CDR3 protein. The data contain about 500,000 distinct CDR3 sequences, 20% to 25% of them singletons. The CDR3 contains 17 residues. The ends lost 8 bases at V and 0 bases at J; junction bases unmatched: 11. Sequenced: naive CD8+ T cells from blood, with Jurkat cell RNA spiked in. The subset denotes: FACS-sorted CD8+CD4-CCR7+CD45RA+ naive T cells. V and J are TRBV5-3 and TRBJ2-3, with 11 bases that match TRBD2. TRBV5-3 is treated as an ORF (open reading frame) with a function not yet certain. This receptor was taken from a human donor in good health. Some libraries in this study had Jurkat cell RNA spiked in. The CDR3 spells CASGLHWTSGSTDTQYF. The CDR3 region has the DNA TGTGCCAGCGGCTTACACTGGACTAGCGGGAGCACAGATACGCAGTATTTT.